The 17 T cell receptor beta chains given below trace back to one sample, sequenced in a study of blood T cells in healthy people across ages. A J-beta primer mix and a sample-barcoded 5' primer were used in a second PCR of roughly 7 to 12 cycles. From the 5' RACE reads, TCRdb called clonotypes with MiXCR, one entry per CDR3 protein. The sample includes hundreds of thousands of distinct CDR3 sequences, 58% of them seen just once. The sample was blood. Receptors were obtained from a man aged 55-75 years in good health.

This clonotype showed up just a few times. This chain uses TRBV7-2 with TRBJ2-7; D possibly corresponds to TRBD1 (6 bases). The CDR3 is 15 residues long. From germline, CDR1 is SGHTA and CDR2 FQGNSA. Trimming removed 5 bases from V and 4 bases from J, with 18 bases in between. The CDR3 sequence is CASSLVGAPGYEQYF. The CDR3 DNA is TGTGCCAGCAGCCTAGTGGGGGCCCCGGGATACGAGCAGTACTTC.

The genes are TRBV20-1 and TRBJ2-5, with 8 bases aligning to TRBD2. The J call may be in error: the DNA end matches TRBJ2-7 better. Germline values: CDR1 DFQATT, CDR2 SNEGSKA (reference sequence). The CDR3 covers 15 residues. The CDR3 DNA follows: TGCAGTGCTAGAGATCTAACTAGCGGAGGTTACGAGCAGTACTTC. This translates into CSARDLTSGGYEQYF.

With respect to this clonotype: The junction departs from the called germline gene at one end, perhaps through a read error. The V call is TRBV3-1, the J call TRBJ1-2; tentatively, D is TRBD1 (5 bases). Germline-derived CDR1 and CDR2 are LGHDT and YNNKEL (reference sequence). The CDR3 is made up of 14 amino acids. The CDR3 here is CAGSQEGSLDGYTF. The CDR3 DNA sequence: TGTGCCGGCAGCCAAGAGGGGTCTTTGGATGGCTACACCTTC.

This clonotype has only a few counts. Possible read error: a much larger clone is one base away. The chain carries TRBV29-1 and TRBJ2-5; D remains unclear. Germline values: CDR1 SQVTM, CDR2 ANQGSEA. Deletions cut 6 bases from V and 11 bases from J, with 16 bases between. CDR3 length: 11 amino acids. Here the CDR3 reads CSVHIYNEQYF. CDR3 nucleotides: TGCAGCGTCCACATATACAATGAGCAGTACTTC.

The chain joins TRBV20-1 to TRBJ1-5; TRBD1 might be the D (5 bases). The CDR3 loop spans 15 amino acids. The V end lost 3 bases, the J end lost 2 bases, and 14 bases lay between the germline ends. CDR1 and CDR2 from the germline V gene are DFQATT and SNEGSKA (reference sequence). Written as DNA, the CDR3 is TGCAGTGCTAGCTGGCAGGGAGGCGGCAATCAGCCCCAGCATTTT. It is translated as CSASWQGGGNQPQHF.

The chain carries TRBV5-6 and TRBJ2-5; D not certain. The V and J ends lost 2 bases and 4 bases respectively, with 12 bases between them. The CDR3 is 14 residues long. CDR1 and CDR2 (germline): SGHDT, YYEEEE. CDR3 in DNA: TGTGCCAGCAGCTTATATGACATTATAGAGACCCAGTACTTC. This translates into CASSLYDIIETQYF.

The CDR3 DNA follows: TGTGCCAGCAGCTTTGGGGGGCCCTCCTACGAGCAGTACTTC. It yields the protein CASSFGGPSYEQYF. The chain links TRBV7-2 to TRBJ2-7; the D call may be TRBD1 or TRBD2 (6 bases each). Between the trimmed V and J ends, which lost 3 bases and 0 bases, there was a span of 9 bases. The CDR3 sequence is 14 residues long. From germline, CDR1 is SGHTA and CDR2 FQGNSA. Full variable domain (missing parts from reference TRBV7-2 and TRBJ2-7): GAGVSQSPSNKVTEKGKDVELRCDPISGHTALYWYRQSLGQGLEFLIYFQGNSAPDKSGLPSDRFSAERTGGSVSTLTIQRTQQEDSAVYLCASSFGGPSYEQYFGPGTRLTVT.

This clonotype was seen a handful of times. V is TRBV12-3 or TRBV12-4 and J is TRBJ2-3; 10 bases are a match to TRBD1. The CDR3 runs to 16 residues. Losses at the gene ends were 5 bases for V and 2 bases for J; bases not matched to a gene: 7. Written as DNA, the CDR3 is TGTGCCAGCAGTCCGTGGGACAGGGGCTCCACAGATACGCAGTATTTT. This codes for CASSPWDRGSTDTQYF.

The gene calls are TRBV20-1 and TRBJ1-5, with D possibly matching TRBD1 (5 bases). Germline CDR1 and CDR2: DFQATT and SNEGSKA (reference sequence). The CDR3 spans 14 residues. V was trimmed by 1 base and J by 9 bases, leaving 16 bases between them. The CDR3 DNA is TGCAGTGCTAGAGCCGGGGCCCCTAACGCGCCCCAGCATTTT. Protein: CSARAGAPNAPQHF.

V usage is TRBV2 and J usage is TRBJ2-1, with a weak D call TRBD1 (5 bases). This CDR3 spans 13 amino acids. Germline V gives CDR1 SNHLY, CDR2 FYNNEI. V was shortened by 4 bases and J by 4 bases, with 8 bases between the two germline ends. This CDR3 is CASSAPGYNEQFF. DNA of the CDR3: TGTGCCAGCAGTGCGCCAGGGTACAATGAGCAGTTCTTC.

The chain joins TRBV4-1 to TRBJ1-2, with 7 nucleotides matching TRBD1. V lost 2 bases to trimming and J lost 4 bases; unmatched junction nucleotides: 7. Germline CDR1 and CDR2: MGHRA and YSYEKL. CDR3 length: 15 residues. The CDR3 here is CASSQIPTGFYGYTF. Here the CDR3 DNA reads TGCGCCAGCAGCCAAATCCCGACAGGGTTCTATGGCTACACCTTC.

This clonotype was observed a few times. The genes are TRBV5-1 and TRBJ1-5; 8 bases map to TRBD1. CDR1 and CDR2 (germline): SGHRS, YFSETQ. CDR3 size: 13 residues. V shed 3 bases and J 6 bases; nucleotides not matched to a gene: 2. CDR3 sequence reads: CASSYDRGQPQHF. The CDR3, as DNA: TGCGCCAGCAGCTACGACAGGGGTCAGCCCCAGCATTTT.

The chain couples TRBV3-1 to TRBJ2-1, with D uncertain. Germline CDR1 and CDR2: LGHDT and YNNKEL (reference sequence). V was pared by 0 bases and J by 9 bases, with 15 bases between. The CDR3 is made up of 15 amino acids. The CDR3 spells CASSQDVARNGEQFF. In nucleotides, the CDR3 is TGTGCCAGCAGCCAAGACGTGGCGCGCAACGGTGAGCAGTTCTTC.

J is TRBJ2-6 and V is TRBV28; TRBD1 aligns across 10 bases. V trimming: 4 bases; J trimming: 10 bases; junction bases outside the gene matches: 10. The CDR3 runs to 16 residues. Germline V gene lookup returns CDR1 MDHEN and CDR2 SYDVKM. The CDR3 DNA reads TGTGCCAGCAGTTCCCACCCGGGACAGGGGCGGAACGTCCTGACTTTC. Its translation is CASSSHPGQGRNVLTF.

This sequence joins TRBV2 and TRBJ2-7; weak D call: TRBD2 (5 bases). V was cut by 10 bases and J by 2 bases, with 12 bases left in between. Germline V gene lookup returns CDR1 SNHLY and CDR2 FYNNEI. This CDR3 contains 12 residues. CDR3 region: CANRTETYEQYF. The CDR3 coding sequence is TGTGCCAACCGGACTGAAACCTACGAGCAGTACTTC. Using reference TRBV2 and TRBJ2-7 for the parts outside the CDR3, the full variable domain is EPEVTQTPSHQVTQMGQEVILRCVPISNHLYFYWYRQILGQKVEFLVSFYNNEISEKSEIFDDQFSVERPDGSNFTLKIRSTKLEDSAMYFCANRTETYEQYFGPGTRLTVT.

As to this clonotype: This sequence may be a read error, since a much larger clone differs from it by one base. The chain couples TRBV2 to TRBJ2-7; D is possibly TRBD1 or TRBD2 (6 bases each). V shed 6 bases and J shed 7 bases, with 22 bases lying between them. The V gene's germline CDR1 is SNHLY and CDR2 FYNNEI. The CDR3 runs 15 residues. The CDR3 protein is CASSKDTRGHNEQYF. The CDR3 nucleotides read TGTGCCAGCAGCAAGGATACTCGGGGGCACAATGAGCAGTACTTC.

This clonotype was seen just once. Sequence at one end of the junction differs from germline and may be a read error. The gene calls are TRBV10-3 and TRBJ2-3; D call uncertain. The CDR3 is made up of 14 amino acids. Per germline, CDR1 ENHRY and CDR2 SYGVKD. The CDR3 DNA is TGTGCCGTCAGTGCAGGTGGAGACACAGATACGCAGTATTTT. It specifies CAVSAGGDTDTQYF.